This T cell receptor beta chain was sequenced during a study of patients and donors after allogeneic stem cell transplantation. This clonotype was counted a few times. Each CDR3 protein gets one entry after TCRdb re-called the RT-PCR reads with MiXCR. Seen here are about a million distinct CDR3 sequences, about a sixth observed once, and the top ten hold roughly 6%. Trimming stripped 5 bases from V and 0 bases from J, with 11 bases between. The CDR3 contains 14 residues. From germline, CDR1 is KGHSH and CDR2 LQKENI. The V call is TRBV18, the J call TRBJ2-7; no firm D call. Sequencing was performed on blood, either unsorted or a sorted T cell fraction (not recorded which). The clonotype was recovered from a human donor who was either an allogeneic HSCT recipient or a stem cell or donor lymphocyte infusion donor (not recorded which). It is not recorded whose cells these are; they may come from a transplant donor. In DNA form, the CDR3 reads TGTGCCAGCTCAGAACAGAGGAGCTCCTACGAGCAGTACTTC. This codes for CASSEQRSSYEQYF.